This entry describes one TCR beta chain. Its antigen remains unidentified. The data derive from a study of cytomegalovirus exposure and HLA in healthy donors (dated by TCRdb to the late 2010s). In the study overall: An earlier analysis of roughly 500 of the donors reported 250 to 300 Gb of sequence data and 120 million or so unique TCR beta sequences from 150 million to 200 million T cells. An early release covering roughly 640 HLA-typed donors comprised 250 to 350 gigabases of sequencing data and around 80 million unique TCR sequences. The genetic ancestry cluster associated with self-reported Caucasian donors included 81% of the roughly 410 genotyped donors. The aim of the study was to test whether cataloging public T cell receptors could identify signatures of past pathogen exposure. The study used immunosequencing to profile the T cell repertoires of under 700 subjects and linked those repertoires to cytomegalovirus serostatus. In addition to the first cohort of 666 subjects, a separate validation cohort of some 120 different subjects was used. The study combined high-throughput TCR immunosequencing, statistical association of individual TCRs with disease status, and machine learning to predict cytomegalovirus infection status. In a later analysis, previously published TCR beta repertoires from about 640 donors were re-analyzed and high-resolution HLA genotyping was added so that TCR occurrence patterns could be studied. The later analysis used no new phenotypic data to find candidate immune exposures, relying instead on TCR beta sequences and their occurrence across donors. An earlier analysis of several hundred of the donors applied high-throughput TCR beta sequencing to assess whether each TCR beta V gene segment acted as functional or pseudogenic. Donor age, sex, ethnicity and CMV serostatus were compiled together with the repertoire data. A later genetic analysis used genome-wide SNP genotypes for 398 of the 666 donors, treating that subset as a discovery cohort. All discovery cohort repertoires had been generated using a single sequencing platform. HLA typing included class I and class II loci at four-digit resolution. Typing coverage differed by locus: A, B, C, DRB1 and DQB1 were typed in roughly 620-640 donors, DQA1 in about 500, DPA1 in around 610, and DPB1 in just under 490. Roughly five DR-DQ haplotypes were handled as single units for association and clustering, since linkage in the cohort was strong. On average, around 200,000 unique TCR beta nucleotide sequences were sequenced per donor among 398 genotyped donors of the cohort, with around 19% of those sequences being non-productive.

The cohort comprised hundreds of healthy bone marrow donors. Cohort members were all nominally healthy when sampled, although unrecorded immune exposures were likely present. The donor was CMV seronegative and belonged to the group of over 300 seronegative cohort members. A peripheral blood sample was collected from each donor, and TCR beta sequencing was performed on peripheral blood mononuclear cells. Genomic DNA extraction from the blood cell samples was performed with the Qiagen DNeasy Blood Extraction Kit. Library method: the immunoSEQ multiplex PCR assay. For the multiplex PCR, a mixture combining 60 forward primers for TCR Vbeta segments and 13 reverse primers for TCR Jbeta segments was used. The CDR3 region of rearranged TCR beta genes was amplified from genomic DNA with a multiplex PCR assay. The amplified TCR beta libraries were sequenced on the Illumina HiSeq System as 87-base-pair reads. Per the authors' processing: Across the 670 or so repertoires, a later analysis counted 60 million to 90 million unique TCR beta chains, approximately 12 million of which were shared by at least two donors. Raw reads were error-corrected and collapsed into unique sequences with a nearest-neighbor algorithm that merged closely related sequences to remove PCR and sequencing errors. V, D and J gene segments were assigned by aligning CDR3 sequences to IMGT reference sequences. For a sequence to be retained, at least a six-nucleotide match to both a V gene segment and a J gene segment was required. A rearrangement was called productive if the CDR3 had no stop codons and remained in frame with V and J, and every other rearrangement was called non-productive. Following IMGT convention, CDR3 was defined as the stretch from the second conserved V-encoded cysteine to the conserved J-encoded phenylalanine. Sequences without an unambiguous match to a single V gene segment were excluded from the earlier analysis of several hundred of the donors. In an earlier analysis of a few hundred of the donors, a V segment was called functional when productive rearrangements were above 56.7%, and segregating when the standard deviation between donors exceeded 5%. A statistical classification framework was built to diagnose cytomegalovirus status from the catalog of TCR beta chain sequences. In a later analysis, TCR nucleotide sequences were compared against IMGT/GENE-DB human TR gene sequences so that V and J genes could be assigned. A later analysis assigned CDR3 sequences and most-parsimonious VDJ recombination scenarios with the TCRdist pipeline. In a later analysis, every TCR beta chain was defined by the combination of its CDR3 amino acid sequence and its V-gene family, and reads without a unique V-gene family were dropped. To address suspected cross-contamination and a sequencing artifact, a later analysis removed roughly 640 highly shared, low-generation-probability nucleotide sequences. For each public chain, a later analysis derived a clonal expansion index from normalized ranks of inferred template counts within each repertoire. A later analysis computed generation probabilities with a VDJ recombination model fitted to out-of-frame rearrangements, and checked the results against IGoR. A later analysis scored TCR-TCR, TCR-HLA and TCR-CMV co-occurrence with hypergeometric tests, applying a repertoire-size bias correction to TCR pairs. False discovery rates were estimated in a later analysis by permuting HLA or CMV assignments 20 times. In a later analysis, co-occurring TCRs were grouped with DBSCAN, and TCRdist sequence similarity was added when clustering was performed within HLA-allele-positive subsets. Repertoires with fewer than 30,000 or more than 120,000 public chains were left out of co-occurrence clustering, as were about five repertoires with anomalous nucleotide sharing. TCRdb re-hosts the immuneACCESS table, in-frame sequences only. Its copies lack some clones; in the studies checked, an unresolved V gene accounts for under half of them, and the cause for the rest is not known. V, J and clone size derive from that table, while D and trimming were established from the DNA sequence. The sample has more than 110,000 clones on record. The top ten clones comprise 2.7% of the sample.

From its cysteine to its phenylalanine, the CDR3 spans 16 amino acids. The read is trimmed to its CDR3 DNA, 48 bases read in frame from base 1. CDR1 MDHEN and CDR2 SYDVKM are derived from the germline V gene. At the junction V is shortened by 0 bases and J by 5 bases; bases outside the gene matches: 8. Results and caveats for the whole study, not just this receptor: According to a later analysis, most CMV-associated TCR beta chains appeared to be HLA-restricted, and the HLA associations seemed to be driven largely by CMV exposure. In a later genetic analysis, fewer N-insertions in productive TCRs were reported among donors in an Asian-associated ancestry cluster than the roughly 700-donor mean. Strong co-occurrence of HLA alleles, especially DR and DQ, made assigning TCR associations to individual alleles difficult. Some IMGT-functional V segments, including TRBV6-2 and TRBV6-3, could not be distinguished by the 87-base-pair reads and were therefore excluded. A few of the identified cytomegalovirus-associated TCR beta chains were confirmed in vitro to be specific for cytomegalovirus antigens. In an earlier analysis of 450 to 750 of the donors, most TCR beta V segments appeared in productive rearrangements about 87% or about 30% of the time, broadly matching IMGT annotations. About 17 rarely observed V segments, including chromosome 9 orphons, were excluded from the earlier analysis of several hundred of the donors because counts were too low. The classifier was reported to diagnose cytomegalovirus status with high specificity and sensitivity in both the original cohort and the validation cohort. A further reported finding was that TCR beta sequences accurately predicted the HLA-A and HLA-B alleles for most subjects in the first cohort. The study gave a list of 150 to 200 TCR beta chains associated with cytomegalovirus. According to a later analysis, parvovirus B19, influenza, CMV and Epstein-Barr virus appeared linked to several top co-occurrence clusters. Correlated functional status among segregating V segments might reflect linkage disequilibrium, but an unknown experimental factor could not be ruled out. In a later genetic analysis, a missense DCLRE1C variant was associated with V-gene and J-gene trimming of TCR beta chains, and the association was replicated in an independent cohort. This cohort had only TCR beta chains sequenced, and the lack of alpha or paired-chain data limited which features could be detected. A later analysis found that TCR association rates varied across HLA loci, with DRB1 alleles showing the most associated TCRs and HLA-C alleles the fewest. In a later analysis, HLA-associated TCR beta chains were found to be more clonally expanded and to have lower generation probabilities than equally common non-associated chains. For the cohort, immune exposure information was limited to CMV serostatus. The presence/absence analyses assumed that sequencing depth was roughly uniform across donors, and that assumption may not be true. Specific HLA alleles were associated with roughly 17,000 TCR beta sequences at a false discovery rate of 0.05 in a later analysis. According to the authors, the approach could potentially be generalized to other disease states and immunological phenotypes. Most TCR sequences were seen in very few donors, while some public TCRs were found in many individuals. Because HLA typing was unavailable for some donors at each locus, only the typed subset was used in association tests. The sequencing pipeline was judged likely to have produced a cluster of highly shared sequence variants as a technical artifact.

This sequence was found in a middle-aged man in good health and CMV-seronegative. Material for sequencing was PBMCs. The sequence is built from TRBV28 and TRBJ2-5; 8 bases in the middle match TRBD2. The DNA reads as follows: TGTGCCAGCAGTTTATGGGGGAGCCGGGGGGGCGAGACCCAGTACTTC. It specifies CASSLWGSRGGETQYF. Here the CDR3 is joined to the reference TRBV28 and TRBJ2-5 genes, and the full variable domain is: DVKVTQSSRYLVKRTGEKVFLECVQDMDHENMFWYRQDPGLGLRLIYFSYDVKMKEKGDIPEGYSVSREKKERFSLILESASTNQTSMYLCASSLWGSRGGETQYFGPGTRLLVL.